Listed here are 29 T cell receptor beta chains from one sample, sequenced in a study of T cell changes during pregnancy in multiple sclerosis. Here immunoSEQ multiplex PCR was the method, and the copy in TCRdb shows in-frame clones only, minus some. The repertoire consists of 40,000 to 50,000 clones, with around 91% occurring once and the leading ten covering about 9.1%. Sequencing was performed on CD8+ T cells from peripheral blood mononuclear cells, taken in the first trimester of pregnancy. Receptor source: a female donor with multiple sclerosis, enrolled in a pregnancy study.

V usage is TRBV19 and J usage is TRBJ1-1; the D is unclear. Germline V gives CDR1 LNHDA, CDR2 SQIVND (reference sequence). V lost 6 bases and J lost 11, with 22 bases in between. This CDR3 contains 14 residues. The CDR3 DNA sequence: TGTGCCAGTAGCCTATCCATCACGGGGAGGGAGGCTTTCTTT. It specifies CASSLSITGREAFF. Supplemented by reference TRBV19 and TRBJ1-1, the full variable domain reads DGGITQSPKYLFRKEGQNVTLSCEQNLNHDAMYWYRQDPGQGLRLIYYSQIVNDFQKGDIAEGYSVSREKKESFPLTVTSAQKNPTAFYLCASSLSITGREAFFGQGTRLTVV.

The rearrangement uses TRBV29-1 and TRBJ2-6, with no clear D. Trimming removed 0 bases at V and 2 bases at J, with 11 bases between. Germline CDR1 is SQVTM and CDR2 is ANQGSEA. The CDR3 is made up of 16 amino acids. The CDR3 bases are TGCAGCGTTGAAGAGGGCCGTAACCCTGGGGCCAACGTCCTGACTTTC. Its protein product is CSVEEGRNPGANVLTF.

The chain employs TRBV30 and TRBJ1-4; 7 bases agree with TRBD1. The CDR3 consists of 16 residues. Trimming at V came to 8 bases and at J to 0 bases, leaving 12 bases not matched to a gene. CDR1 is GTSNPN and CDR2 is SVGIG in the germline V gene (reference sequence). The CDR3 protein is CAGHPIQGATNEKLFF. CDR3 DNA: TGTGCCGGACACCCGATCCAGGGGGCAACTAATGAAAAACTGTTTTTT.

V usage is TRBV27 and J usage is TRBJ2-2; D is undetermined. CDR1 is MNHEY, CDR2 SMNVEV, per germline (reference sequence). This CDR3 contains 11 residues. V gave up 6 bases and J gave up 5 bases, with 4 bases separating them. CDR3 sequence (DNA): TGTGCCAGCAGCCAAACCGGGGAGCTGTTTTTT. Translated, it gives CASSQTGELFF.

The chain uses TRBV27 and TRBJ1-2; weak D call: TRBD1 (5 bases). The CDR3 loop spans 15 amino acids. Germline loops: CDR1 MNHEY, CDR2 SMNVEV (reference sequence). Trimming stripped 3 bases from V and 1 base from J, with 12 bases between. The CDR3 DNA sequence: TGTGCCAGCAGTTTTAATGGGGGAGGTAACTATGGCTACACCTTC. The encoded protein is CASSFNGGGNYGYTF.

V gene TRBV9 combines with J gene TRBJ1-1; D might be TRBD1 (5 bases). This CDR3 comprises 13 residues. The germline CDR1 and CDR2 sequences are SGDLS and YYNGEE. V lost 3 bases and J lost 3, with 9 bases in between. CDR3 coding DNA: TGTGCCAGCAGCGCAGGGACTCACACTGAAGCTTTCTTT. It is translated as CASSAGTHTEAFF. The complete variable domain, with remaining parts taken from reference TRBV9 and TRBJ1-1, reads DSGVTQTPKHLITATGQRVTLRCSPRSGDLSVYWYQQSLDQGLQFLIQYYNGEERAKGNILERFSAQQFPDLHSELNLSSLELGDSALYFCASSAGTHTEAFFGQGTRLTVV.

This chain joins TRBV27 and TRBJ2-7; TRBD2 agrees at 11 bases. V lost 6 bases and J lost 2; bases outside the gene matches: 9. CDR1 and CDR2 (germline): MNHEY, SMNVEV (reference sequence). This CDR3 is 16 amino acids long. CDR3 protein: CASSQISLAGAYEQYF. In DNA form, the CDR3 reads TGTGCCAGCAGCCAAATATCACTAGCGGGGGCCTACGAGCAGTACTTC.

The chain carries TRBV7-2 and TRBJ1-1; perhaps TRBD1 as D (6 bases). The V gene lost 1 base and the J gene lost 1 base, with 13 bases spanning the gap. CDR3 size: 16 residues. Germline lookup yields CDR1 SGHTA and CDR2 FQGNSA. CDR3 bases: TGTGCCAGCAGCTTAGTGGTCATGGGACAGAACACTGAAGCTTTCTTT. It specifies CASSLVVMGQNTEAFF. Based on the CDR3 plus reference TRBV7-2 and TRBJ1-1, the full variable domain is GAGVSQSPSNKVTEKGKDVELRCDPISGHTALYWYRQSLGQGLEFLIYFQGNSAPDKSGLPSDRFSAERTGGSVSTLTIQRTQQEDSAVYLCASSLVVMGQNTEAFFGQGTRLTVV.

This rearrangement joins TRBV7-2 to TRBJ2-7; TRBD2 is a possible D gene (5 bases). This CDR3 comprises 15 residues. The germline V and J ends were trimmed by 4 bases and 3 bases, with 16 bases remaining between them. Germline CDR1 SGHTA, CDR2 FQGNSA. The CDR3 protein is CASSSNSEPIYEQYF. CDR3 in DNA: TGTGCCAGCAGCTCAAATAGCGAACCTATCTACGAGCAGTACTTC. Full variable domain (remainder filled in from reference TRBV7-2 and TRBJ2-7): GAGVSQSPSNKVTEKGKDVELRCDPISGHTALYWYRQSLGQGLEFLIYFQGNSAPDKSGLPSDRFSAERTGGSVSTLTIQRTQQEDSAVYLCASSSNSEPIYEQYFGPGTRLTVT.

CDR3 amino acids: CASSDRGGNQPQHF. CDR3 nucleotides: TGTGCCAGCAGCGATAGGGGGGGGAATCAGCCCCAGCATTTT. The V call is TRBV11-2, the J call TRBJ1-5; weak D call: TRBD1 (6 bases). V was shortened by 5 bases and J by 4 bases, with 12 bases between the two germline ends. CDR1 is SGHAT and CDR2 is FQNNGV in the germline V gene. The CDR3 sequence is 14 residues long. Combining the CDR3 with reference TRBV11-2 and TRBJ1-5 gives the whole variable domain EAGVAQSPRYKIIEKRQSVAFWCNPISGHATLYWYQQILGQGPKLLIQFQNNGVVDDSQLPKDRFSAERLKGVDSTLKIQPAKLEDSAVYLCASSDRGGNQPQHFGDGTRLSIL.

The chain recombines TRBV16 with TRBJ2-7; TRBD2 might be the D (5 bases). The CDR3 contains 16 residues. V lost 3 bases to trimming and J lost 2 bases, with 17 bases between them. Germline-derived CDR1 and CDR2 are KGHSY and FQNENV. The CDR3 DNA sequence: TGTGCCAGCAGCCACCCCGGGTCAGGAGGAGCCTACGAGCAGTACTTC. This sequence encodes CASSHPGSGGAYEQYF.

The chain links TRBV7-9 to TRBJ2-3, with D maybe TRBD2 (5 bases). CDR3 length: 15 amino acids. Germline V CDR1 and CDR2: SEHNR, FQNEAQ (reference sequence). The V end lost 8 bases, the J end lost 6 bases, and 21 bases lay between the germline ends. The CDR3, as DNA: TGTGCCAGCCGCAAGTCTGGACTCGCAAGGGATACGCAGTATTTT. Its translation: CASRKSGLARDTQYF.

CDR3 nucleotide sequence: TGTGCCAGCAGCTTGGTGGAGGGGCGCGGCTATGGCTACACCTTC. Its translation is CASSLVEGRGYGYTF. The chain has TRBV5-4 and TRBJ1-2, with a tentative D call TRBD1 (5 bases). With 0 bases removed from V and 4 bases from J, the gap between germline ends came to 13 bases. Germline V lookup: CDR1 SGHNT, CDR2 YYREEE (reference sequence). The CDR3 sequence is 15 residues long.

The gene calls are TRBV2 and TRBJ1-5; 9 nucleotides match TRBD1. The CDR3 is made up of 18 amino acids. Losses at the gene ends were 5 bases for V and 3 bases for J; bases not matched to a gene: 14. Germline assignment: CDR1 SNHLY and CDR2 FYNNEI. Written as DNA, the CDR3 is TGTGCCAGCAGTTACCTAGGGACAGGGTTCACAACCAATCAGCCCCAGCATTTT. Protein product: CASSYLGTGFTTNQPQHF. The full variable domain, completed using reference TRBV2 and TRBJ1-5, is EPEVTQTPSHQVTQMGQEVILRCVPISNHLYFYWYRQILGQKVEFLVSFYNNEISEKSEIFDDQFSVERPDGSNFTLKIRSTKLEDSAMYFCASSYLGTGFTTNQPQHFGDGTRLSIL.

V gene TRBV14 combines with J gene TRBJ2-1; tentative D call: TRBD1 (6 bases). The CDR3 length is 15 residues. Germline values: CDR1 SGHDN, CDR2 FVKESK. The V gene lost 5 bases and the J gene lost 3 bases, with 14 bases spanning the gap. The CDR3 nucleotides are TGTGCCAGCAGCAGTCCCGGGACAAACTACAATGAGCAGTTCTTC. It codes for CASSSPGTNYNEQFF.

The chain joins TRBV7-9 to TRBJ2-7; D gene unclear. The ends were cut back, 5 bases at V and 2 bases at J, with 10 bases in the middle. From germline, CDR1 is SEHNR and CDR2 FQNEAQ (reference sequence). This CDR3 comprises 13 residues. The CDR3 DNA reads as TGTGCCAGCAGCCCGACTGCCGCCTACGAGCAGTACTTC. Encoded protein: CASSPTAAYEQYF.

The chain has TRBV30 and TRBJ2-7, with TRBD2 as a possible D gene (6 bases). This CDR3 contains 14 residues. The ends were cut back, 4 bases at V and 0 bases at J, with 13 bases in the middle. Germline values: CDR1 GTSNPN, CDR2 SVGIG (reference sequence). The DNA for the CDR3 is TGTGCCTGGACGCTGGGGGGAATCTCCTACGAGCAGTACTTC. Protein sequence: CAWTLGGISYEQYF.

The chain uses TRBV4-3 and TRBJ2-3; 11 positions match TRBD2. CDR3 length: 17 residues. J was trimmed by 7 bases and V by 1 base; bases with no gene match: 10. The V gene's germline CDR1 is LGHNA and CDR2 YSLEER. The CDR3 DNA reads TGCGCCAGCAGCCAAGTGGGCTCTAGCGGGGGGTACCATACGCAGTATTTT. As protein: CASSQVGSSGGYHTQYF.

This chain connects TRBV19 to TRBJ2-1; TRBD2 matches at 7 bases. The CDR3 loop spans 15 amino acids. V dropped 5 bases and J dropped 2; count of bases not matched to a gene: 6. Germline V gene sequence: CDR1 LNHDA, CDR2 SQIVND (reference sequence). This chain's CDR3 is CASSASGGTYNEQFF. CDR3 bases: TGTGCCAGTAGTGCTAGCGGAGGAACCTACAATGAGCAGTTCTTC.

This clone has just one count. V is TRBV27 and J is TRBJ2-3, with 9 positions matching TRBD2. The CDR3 is made up of 16 amino acids. V lost 2 bases and J lost 4; bases outside the gene matches: 7. Germline lookup yields CDR1 MNHEY and CDR2 SMNVEV (reference sequence). CDR3 residues: CASSLRPAGGADTQYF. The CDR3 DNA reads as TGTGCCAGCAGTTTACGCCCAGCGGGAGGAGCAGATACGCAGTATTTT.

V is TRBV30 and J is TRBJ2-7; D may be TRBD1 (6 bases). The germline V and J ends were trimmed by 4 bases and 6 bases, with 13 bases remaining between them. Germline V lookup: CDR1 GTSNPN, CDR2 SVGIG (reference sequence). The CDR3 spans 12 residues. This CDR3 reads CAWTQGLSEQYF. The DNA of the CDR3 is TGTGCCTGGACTCAGGGGTTGAGCGAGCAGTACTTC.

The genes are TRBV13 and TRBJ2-1; the D gene is possibly TRBD2 (5 bases). Trimming removed 5 bases from V and 6 bases from J, with 23 bases in between. The germline V gene has CDR1 PRHDT and CDR2 FYEKMQ (reference sequence). The CDR3 consists of 17 residues. DNA for the CDR3: TGTGCCAGCAGCCTATTCAGTAGCGCGCCCGTGGCCAATGAGCAGTTCTTC. The encoded protein is CASSLFSSAPVANEQFF.

The rearrangement uses TRBV4-3 and TRBJ2-1; 10 bases map to TRBD1. Germline assignment: CDR1 LGHNA and CDR2 YSLEER. The CDR3 extends over 18 amino acids. V shed 1 base and J 2 bases; nucleotides not matched to a gene: 8. The CDR3 coding sequence is TGCGCCAGCAGCCAAGGCTCTCGGGACAGGGGAACCTACAATGAGCAGTTCTTC. Translated: CASSQGSRDRGTYNEQFF.

The chain carries TRBV19 and TRBJ2-2; 9 bases are a match to TRBD2. This CDR3 has 19 residues. V lost 4 bases to trimming and J lost 7 bases; unmatched junction nucleotides: 19. Germline CDR1 reads LNHDA; CDR2 reads SQIVND (reference sequence). Here the CDR3 DNA reads TGTGCCAGTAGTACCCCCTCAGCGGGGGGCAACCCGACACGCGGGGAGCTGTTTTTT. Its translation: CASSTPSAGGNPTRGELFF.

The sample holds one count of this clone. J is TRBJ2-7 and V is TRBV30, with D possibly TRBD1 on 6 matching bases. Trimming shortened V by 2 bases and J by 7 bases, and 15 bases separated the two germline ends. The length of the CDR3 is 13 residues. Germline CDR1 reads GTSNPN; CDR2 reads SVGIG (reference sequence). The CDR3 loop is CAWSSIGTSEQYF. DNA of the CDR3: TGTGCCTGGAGTAGCATAGGGACATCGGAGCAGTACTTC.

The chain is built from TRBV7-8 and TRBJ2-1; 8 bases are shared with TRBD2. The CDR3 is 17 amino acids. The ends lost 3 bases at V and 8 bases at J; junction bases unmatched: 15. Germline V gene data show CDR1 as SGHVS and CDR2 as FQNEAQ. The CDR3 sequence is CASSFGISGRSLDEQFF. DNA for the CDR3: TGTGCCAGCAGCTTTGGGATCAGCGGGAGATCTTTAGATGAGCAGTTCTTC.

This chain joins TRBV7-6 and TRBJ1-1; the match to TRBD1 covers 8 bases. Germline lookup yields CDR1 SGHVS and CDR2 FNYEAQ. The J segment lost 0 bases and the V segment lost 5 bases, leaving 5 bases of the junction unmatched. The CDR3 has 15 residues. CDR3 coding DNA: TGTGCCAGCAGCCCACGGACAGGGATGAACACTGAAGCTTTCTTT. Protein: CASSPRTGMNTEAFF.

This chain uses TRBV19 with TRBJ2-5, with D perhaps matching TRBD2 (5 bases). Trimming removed 5 bases at V and 5 bases at J, with 12 bases between. The CDR3 is 13 residues long. The germline CDR1 and CDR2 sequences are LNHDA and SQIVND (reference sequence). In DNA form, the CDR3 reads TGTGCCAGTAGTTGGACTGATGGGGAGACCCAGTACTTC. Its protein is CASSWTDGETQYF.

The chain has TRBV27 and TRBJ2-7; 10 nucleotides align to TRBD1. CDR1 is MNHEY, CDR2 SMNVEV, per germline (reference sequence). J gave up 5 bases and V 2 bases, and 3 bases lay outside the gene matches. CDR3 length equals 14 residues. The CDR3 loop reads CASSLGTGAHEQYF. In DNA form, the CDR3 reads TGTGCCAGCAGTTTAGGGACAGGGGCCCACGAGCAGTACTTC.